These 22 T cell receptor beta chains share one sample of origin, sequenced in a study of T-cell reconstitution after alpha-beta-depleted transplantation in children. Construction of the TCRbeta library involved unique molecular identifiers. MiXCR was run by TCRdb on the PCR reads, yielding one entry per CDR3 protein. The profile shows 200,000 to 300,000 distinct CDR3 sequences, over 20% of them singletons. Sequencing used PBMCs, obtained before TCRalphabeta/CD19-depleted stem cell transplant. Receptors originate from a girl aged 2 to 10 with Fanconi anemia, due to receive a stem cell transplant.

The V call is TRBV19, the J call TRBJ2-7, with 11 positions matching TRBD2. Looked up from germline, CDR1 is LNHDA and CDR2 is SQIVND (reference sequence). The CDR3 is made up of 17 amino acids. J lost 3 bases, V lost 5 bases, and 12 bases had no gene match. This CDR3 reads CASSSPGLAEVRYEQYF. CDR3 nucleotide sequence: TGTGCCAGTAGTTCGCCGGGACTAGCGGAGGTCCGCTACGAGCAGTACTTC. Looking up the rest from reference TRBV19 and TRBJ2-7 gives the full variable domain: DGGITQSPKYLFRKEGQNVTLSCEQNLNHDAMYWYRQDPGQGLRLIYYSQIVNDFQKGDIAEGYSVSREKKESFPLTVTSAQKNPTAFYLCASSSPGLAEVRYEQYFGPGTRLTVT.

This clonotype occurred many times. The chain recombines TRBV24-1 with TRBJ2-1; D not resolved. CDR1 and CDR2 (germline): KGHDR, SFDVKD. The CDR3 has 15 residues. The ends were cut back, 5 bases at V and 0 bases at J, with 10 bases in the middle. CDR3 residues: CATSVGGLSYNEQFF. CDR3 DNA sequence: TGTGCCACCAGTGTGGGCGGCCTCTCCTACAATGAGCAGTTCTTC.

This clonotype was counted at least ten times. V usage is TRBV5-5 and J usage is TRBJ1-1, with no clear D. The CDR3 is 12 residues long. Per germline, CDR1 SGHKS and CDR2 YYEKEE (reference sequence). V was trimmed by 7 bases and J by 4 bases, leaving 11 bases between them. The CDR3 sequence: CASGLFGTEAFF. Here the CDR3 DNA reads TGTGCCAGCGGCCTTTTCGGCACTGAAGCTTTCTTT. The full variable domain, its missing parts supplied by reference TRBV5-5 and TRBJ1-1, is DAGVTQSPTHLIKTRGQQVTLRCSPISGHKSVSWYQQVLGQGPQFIFQYYEKEERGRGNFPDRFSARQFPNYSSELNVNALLLGDSALYLCASGLFGTEAFFGQGTRLTVV.

This clonotype was seen a handful of times. This chain connects TRBV24-1 to TRBJ1-4; 8 bases map to TRBD1. Germline lookup yields CDR1 KGHDR and CDR2 SFDVKD. This CDR3 contains 13 residues. J was trimmed by 6 bases and V by 9 bases; bases with no gene match: 5. CDR3 bases: TGTGCCACCGCCGGGACAGGCGATGAAAAACTGTTTTTT. Translated: CATAGTGDEKLFF.

This clonotype came up many times. The chain uses TRBV20-1 and TRBJ2-1; D is perhaps TRBD1 (5 bases). The germline V gene has CDR1 DFQATT and CDR2 SNEGSKA (reference sequence). The CDR3 has 12 amino acids. V was trimmed by 1 base and J by 8 bases, leaving 9 bases between them. Here the CDR3 reads CSARAQGYEQFF. CDR3 nucleotide sequence: TGCAGTGCTAGAGCCCAGGGTTATGAGCAGTTCTTC.

Many counts were recorded for this clonotype. V gene TRBV6-5 combines with J gene TRBJ1-1; D is undetermined. V was trimmed by 8 bases and J by 9 bases, leaving 13 bases between them. The CDR3 runs to 11 residues. Germline V gene data show CDR1 as MNHEY and CDR2 as SVGAGI. For the CDR3, the DNA is TGTGCCAGCCCCCCGGGTTTTAAAGCTTTCTTT. Its translation: CASPPGFKAFF.

V usage is TRBV7-6 and J usage is TRBJ2-1; TRBD2 matches 11 bases. The CDR3 has 17 residues. CDR1 is SGHVS, CDR2 FNYEAQ, per germline. V trimming: 1 base; J trimming: 2 bases; junction bases outside the gene matches: 4. The CDR3 reads CASSLDSGRVPYNEQFF. The DNA for the CDR3 is TGTGCCAGCAGCTTAGATAGCGGGAGGGTCCCCTACAATGAGCAGTTCTTC.

This clonotype occurred a few times. This chain connects TRBV27 to TRBJ2-7; 7 bases align to TRBD1. CDR1 and CDR2 from the germline V gene are MNHEY and SMNVEV (reference sequence). The CDR3 length is 15 residues. Trimming at V came to 2 bases and at J to 6 bases, leaving 10 bases not matched to a gene. DNA of the CDR3: TGTGCCAGCAGTTTAGGAACCAGGGGGAAAGGCGAGCAGTACTTC. This gives the protein CASSLGTRGKGEQYF.

The chain is built from TRBV20-1 and TRBJ1-2; no reliable D call. The CDR3 totals 15 residues. Germline V lookup: CDR1 DFQATT, CDR2 SNEGSKA (reference sequence). Trimming pared 0 bases from V and 4 bases from J, leaving 15 bases between. CDR3: CSARDKPPKPYGYTF. The CDR3 bases are TGCAGTGCTAGAGATAAGCCCCCTAAGCCCTATGGCTACACCTTC.

This sequence joins TRBV29-1 and TRBJ2-1; the D gene is possibly TRBD2 (6 bases). Germline V gene data show CDR1 as SQVTM and CDR2 as ANQGSEA. The V end lost 6 bases, the J end lost 12 bases, and 9 bases lay between the germline ends. There are 9 residues in the CDR3. This CDR3 reads CSVGGGQFF. As DNA, the CDR3 is TGCAGCGTGGGGGGTGGGCAGTTCTTC.

This sequence joins TRBV20-1 and TRBJ2-7; TRBD1 might be the D (6 bases). V lost 3 bases and J 3 bases, leaving 15 bases between the germline ends. The CDR3 sequence is 14 residues long. Looked up from germline, CDR1 is DFQATT and CDR2 is SNEGSKA (reference sequence). CDR3 sequence: CSASLNRVLYEQYF. The CDR3 coding sequence is TGCAGTGCTAGTCTCAACAGGGTACTCTACGAGCAGTACTTC.

At least ten counts were recorded for this clonotype. V gene TRBV20-1 combines with J gene TRBJ2-1; 10 bases are shared with TRBD2. The germline V gene encodes CDR1 DFQATT and CDR2 SNEGSKA (reference sequence). V was clipped by 1 base and J by 2 bases; unmatched bases: 5. This CDR3 spans 16 amino acids. CDR3 in amino acids: CSARGNSGRTYNEQFF. The CDR3 DNA reads TGCAGTGCTAGAGGTAATAGCGGGAGGACCTACAATGAGCAGTTCTTC.

This clonotype was observed a handful of times. The chain couples TRBV27 to TRBJ2-3; D call uncertain. Trimming shortened V by 6 bases and J by 2 bases, and 12 bases separated the two germline ends. CDR1 is MNHEY and CDR2 is SMNVEV in the germline V gene (reference sequence). The CDR3 is made up of 14 amino acids. The DNA for the CDR3 is TGTGCCAGCAGCCACTCCAGCGTCACAGATACGCAGTATTTT. Translation gives CASSHSSVTDTQYF.

The table lists this clonotype with many counts. This rearrangement joins TRBV6-2 or TRBV6-3 to TRBJ2-1; the D call may be TRBD1 or TRBD2 (5 bases each). The CDR3 sequence is 13 residues long. CDR1 is MNHEY, CDR2 SVGEGT, per germline. V lost 2 bases, J lost 3 bases, and 5 bases lay in between. The CDR3 coding sequence is TGTGCCAGCAGTTACGGGGGCTACAATGAGCAGTTCTTC. Its translation: CASSYGGYNEQFF.

This clonotype was counted a few times. This chain uses TRBV2 with TRBJ2-3; D is unclear. Trimming took off 2 bases at V and 4 bases at J, with 13 bases between the two ends. This CDR3 region has 15 residues. In germline, CDR1 is SNHLY, CDR2 FYNNEI. The CDR3 region is CASSESSPLADTQYF. The DNA of the CDR3 is TGTGCCAGCAGTGAATCGTCTCCCTTGGCAGATACGCAGTATTTT.

The gene calls are TRBV6-4 and TRBJ2-1; 9 bases align to TRBD2. CDR1 and CDR2 from the germline V gene are MRHNA and SNTAGT. Trimming took 0 bases from V and 2 from J; bases not matched to a gene: 5. The length of the CDR3 is 17 residues. The CDR3 DNA follows: TGTGCCAGCAGTGACTCGGGCGGGAGGGGAACCTACAATGAGCAGTTCTTC. Translation: CASSDSGGRGTYNEQFF.

This clonotype was detected ten times or more. This chain uses TRBV25-1 with TRBJ2-2; possible D gene TRBD2, 6 bases. Germline-derived CDR1 and CDR2 are MGHDK and SYGVNS. The CDR3 loop spans 15 amino acids. Trimming shortened V by 1 base and J by 5 bases, and 11 bases separated the two germline ends. CDR3 residues: CASSESVGGTGELFF. The CDR3 DNA reads TGTGCCAGCAGTGAATCCGTGGGAGGAACCGGGGAGCTGTTTTTT.

In this sample, this clonotype turned up many times. The chain links TRBV29-1 to TRBJ2-2; D gene ambiguous. The V and J ends lost 3 bases and 2 bases respectively, with 7 bases between them. CDR3 length: 13 amino acids. Germline lookup yields CDR1 SQVTM and CDR2 ANQGSEA. The CDR3 loop reads CSVEGINTGELFF. DNA for the CDR3: TGCAGCGTTGAGGGCATAAACACCGGGGAGCTGTTTTTT.

Only one count was recorded for this clonotype. The chain has TRBV18 and TRBJ2-7, with D perhaps TRBD2 (6 bases). From germline, CDR1 is KGHSH and CDR2 LQKENI. Trimming took 4 bases from V and 0 from J, leaving 19 bases between them. CDR3 length equals 17 residues. This CDR3 is CASSLLPGRSSSYEQYF. Written as DNA, the CDR3 is TGTGCCAGCTCACTACTACCGGGGAGGTCAAGCTCCTACGAGCAGTACTTC.

This clonotype was picked up a small number of times. The rearrangement links TRBV29-1 to TRBJ2-3; the match to TRBD2 covers 11 bases. From germline, CDR1 is SQVTM and CDR2 ANQGSEA. The CDR3 length is 15 residues. Germline trimming cut 5 bases from V and 0 bases from J; bases unmatched to any gene: 4. In DNA form, the CDR3 reads TGCAGCGTTACCGGGACTAGCGGAAGCACAGATACGCAGTATTTT. It codes for CSVTGTSGSTDTQYF.

The table lists this clonotype with many counts. V and J are TRBV29-1 and TRBJ2-7; 9 nucleotides line up with TRBD1. With 8 bases clipped from V and 3 bases from J, the junction kept 8 bases outside the gene matches. Germline lookup yields CDR1 SQVTM and CDR2 ANQGSEA. This CDR3 is built from 13 residues. The CDR3 coding sequence is TGCAGCCGAGGGGACAGGGAAATCTACGAGCAGTACTTC. The encoded protein is CSRGDREIYEQYF.

In its sample, this clonotype was seen many times. The J gene is TRBJ2-5, the V gene TRBV12-3 or TRBV12-4, with no clear D. The V end was cut by 5 bases, the J end by 2 bases, with 12 bases between. The CDR3 has 14 residues. CDR3 sequence: CASSQSWGQETQYF. In nucleotides, the CDR3 is TGTGCCAGCAGTCAATCGTGGGGACAAGAGACCCAGTACTTC.